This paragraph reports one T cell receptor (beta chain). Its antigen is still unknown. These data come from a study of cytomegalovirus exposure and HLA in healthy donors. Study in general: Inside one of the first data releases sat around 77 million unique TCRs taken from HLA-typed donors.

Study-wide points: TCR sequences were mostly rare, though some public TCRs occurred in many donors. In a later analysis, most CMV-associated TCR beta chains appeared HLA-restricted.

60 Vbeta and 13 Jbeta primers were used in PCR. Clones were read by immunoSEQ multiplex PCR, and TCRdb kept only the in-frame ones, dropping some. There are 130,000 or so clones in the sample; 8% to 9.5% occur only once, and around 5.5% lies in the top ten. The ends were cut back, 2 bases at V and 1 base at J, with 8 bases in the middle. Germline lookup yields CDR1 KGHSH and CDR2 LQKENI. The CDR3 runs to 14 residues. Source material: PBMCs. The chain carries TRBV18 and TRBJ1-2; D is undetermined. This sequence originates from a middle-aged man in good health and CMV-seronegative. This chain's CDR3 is CASSPAVINYGYTF. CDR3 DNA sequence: TGTGCCAGCTCACCAGCAGTTATTAACTATGGCTACACCTTC.